Below, 21 T cell receptor beta chains from the same sample are listed, as sequenced in a study of OX40 agonist ivuxolimab in advanced cancers. TCRdb keeps only in-frame clones here, not all; method: immunoSEQ multiplex PCR. Among about 51,000 clones listed, 60% to 80% were seen once. The sequencing used CD4+ or CD8+ T cells sorted from blood, collected in a trial of the OX40 agonist ivuxolimab. Every receptor here comes from an adult with an advanced solid tumor such as melanoma, head and neck, liver or kidney cancer.

This clone turned up a few times. The genes are TRBV6-1 and TRBJ1-5; 8 bases align to TRBD1. V was pared by 4 bases and J by 0 bases, with 8 bases of the junction left unmatched. The CDR3 loop spans 17 amino acids. Germline CDR1 is MNHNS and CDR2 is SASEGT. The CDR3 region has the DNA TGTGCCAGCAGTGTACTGACAGGGGATTATAGCAATCAGCCCCAGCATTTT. It translates to CASSVLTGDYSNQPQHF.

This clone was picked up a small number of times. Here the CDR3 reads CASSVGSYNEQFF. The CDR3 DNA sequence: TGTGCCAGCAGCGTAGGCTCCTACAATGAGCAGTTCTTC. The chain couples TRBV9 to TRBJ2-1, with D unclear. This CDR3 is 13 amino acids long. Trimming left V 0 bases short and J 0 bases short, with 1 base between. In germline, CDR1 is SGDLS, CDR2 YYNGEE.

This clone is medium-sized within its sample. The chain uses TRBV5-1 and TRBJ2-7, with D possibly matching TRBD1 (6 bases). The CDR3 is made up of 15 amino acids. The V gene lost 5 bases and the J gene lost 0 bases, with 15 bases spanning the gap. CDR1 is SGHRS, CDR2 YFSETQ, per germline. The CDR3 DNA reads TGCGCCAGCAGATACTCACAGGGTGCCTCCTACGAGCAGTACTTC. It translates to CASRYSQGASYEQYF.

This clone was seen a handful of times. The chain combines TRBV19 with TRBJ2-7; 7 nucleotides agree with TRBD1. Trimming took 4 bases from V and 4 from J; bases not matched to a gene: 13. The CDR3 is 16 amino acids. Germline assignment: CDR1 LNHDA and CDR2 SQIVND (reference sequence). DNA of the CDR3: TGTGCCAGTAGTACTACTCCCGGGACAGTCAAATACGAGCAGTACTTC. Protein product: CASSTTPGTVKYEQYF.

The chain links TRBV5-4 to TRBJ2-5, with 9 nucleotides matching TRBD2. Trimming took 6 bases from V and 5 from J; bases not matched to a gene: 8. In germline, CDR1 is SGHNT, CDR2 YYREEE (reference sequence). This CDR3 has 14 amino acids. CDR3: CASTAGGPTETQYF. For the CDR3, the DNA is TGTGCCAGCACTGCGGGAGGGCCCACTGAGACCCAGTACTTC.

The rearrangement joins TRBV7-8 to TRBJ2-1, with no clear D. The CDR3 totals 15 residues. The germline gives CDR1 SGHVS, CDR2 FQNEAQ. V dropped 5 bases and J dropped 0 bases, with 11 bases sitting between them. DNA for the CDR3: TGTGCCAGCAGCGACTTGGGAAGCTCCTACAATGAGCAGTTCTTC. It specifies CASSDLGSSYNEQFF.

The CDR3 reads CASSLVQGNTEAFF. Here the CDR3 DNA reads TGTGCCAGCAGCTTAGTACAGGGGAACACTGAAGCTTTCTTT. This chain links TRBV7-9 with TRBJ1-1; tentatively, D is TRBD1 (6 bases). CDR1 SEHNR and CDR2 FQNEAQ come from the germline V gene (reference sequence). Deletions cut 1 base from V and 1 base from J, with 7 bases between. CDR3 size: 14 residues.

This clone has just a few counts. The rearrangement uses TRBV4-1 and TRBJ2-5, with TRBD1 matching over 8 bases. Looked up from germline, CDR1 is MGHRA and CDR2 is YSYEKL. J lost 2 bases, V lost 0 bases, and 11 bases had no gene match. This CDR3 is 18 amino acids long. The CDR3 sequence: CASSQDRRGTGLQETQYF. Written as DNA, the CDR3 is TGCGCCAGCAGCCAAGATCGGCGCGGGACAGGACTTCAAGAGACCCAGTACTTC.

The chain recombines TRBV7-8 with TRBJ2-3; D possibly uses TRBD1 or TRBD2 (6 bases each). Trimming removed 3 bases from V and 2 bases from J, with 15 bases in between. The CDR3 length is 16 residues. Germline CDR1 reads SGHVS; CDR2 reads FQNEAQ. The CDR3 is CASSLTRGVSTDTQYF. CDR3 nucleotide sequence: TGTGCCAGCAGCTTGACAAGGGGGGTGTCCACAGATACGCAGTATTTT.

The rearrangement links TRBV5-1 to TRBJ2-7; a weak D match, TRBD1 (5 bases). This CDR3 has 14 amino acids. Trimming removed 1 base from V and 3 bases from J, with 11 bases in between. Germline V gene lookup returns CDR1 SGHRS and CDR2 YFSETQ. CDR3 coding DNA: TGCGCCAGCAGCTTGAGGGGCGAACACTACGAGCAGTACTTC. It yields the protein CASSLRGEHYEQYF.

The CDR3 DNA follows: TGTGCCAGCAGTCCGGGACTAGCGGGAACCACAGATACGCAGTATTTT. It codes for CASSPGLAGTTDTQYF. This sequence joins TRBV28 and TRBJ2-3; 13 bases match TRBD2. The ends lost 5 bases at V and 2 bases at J; junction bases unmatched: 4. The CDR3 extends over 16 amino acids. Germline CDR1 and CDR2: MDHEN and SYDVKM.

This chain's CDR3 is CASSQLIPGQKYGYTF. The CDR3 region has the DNA TGCGCCAGCAGCCAACTAATCCCGGGACAGAAGTATGGCTACACCTTC. The chain combines TRBV4-1 with TRBJ1-2, with 7 bases that match TRBD1. This CDR3 spans 16 amino acids. With 2 bases clipped from V and 5 bases from J, the junction kept 11 bases outside the gene matches. The germline CDR1 and CDR2 sequences are MGHRA and YSYEKL.

In this sample, this clone turned up once. The V gene is TRBV10-3, the J gene TRBJ2-3, with 11 nucleotides matching TRBD2. The CDR3 has 14 amino acids. V gave up 6 bases and J gave up 6 bases; unmatched junction bases: 5. Germline CDR1 and CDR2: ENHRY and SYGVKD. For the CDR3, the DNA is TGTGCCATCAGCAAGGCTAGCGGGAGGGATACGCAGTATTTT. Protein sequence: CAISKASGRDTQYF.

The gene calls are TRBV30 and TRBJ1-1; 7 bases agree with TRBD1. Per the germline V gene, CDR1 is GTSNPN and CDR2 is SVGIG (reference sequence). The ends lost 0 bases at V and 7 bases at J; junction bases unmatched: 8. The CDR3 contains 14 residues. CDR3 in amino acids: CAWSVPETGIEAFF. In DNA, the CDR3 is TGTGCCTGGAGTGTGCCAGAGACAGGGATTGAAGCTTTCTTT. The full variable domain, rest sourced from reference TRBV30 and TRBJ1-1, is SQTIHQWPATLVQPVGSPLSLECTVEGTSNPNLYWYRQAAGRGLQLLFYSVGIGQISSEVPQNLSASRPQDRQFILSSKKLLLSDSGFYLCAWSVPETGIEAFFGQGTRLTVV.

A remark on this clone: At one boundary the junction diverges from the germline segment, which might be a read error. The sample contains more than one DNA sequence encoding this CDR3. This chain uses TRBV4-2 with TRBJ1-5, with D possibly matching TRBD1 (5 bases). Germline CDR1 reads LGHNA; CDR2 reads YNFKEQ. CDR3 size: 14 residues. The CDR3 nucleotides are TGTGCCAGTAGCCTTTTGCAGGGTTATCAGCCCCAGCATTTT. It encodes CASSLLQGYQPQHF.

The gene calls are TRBV4-1 and TRBJ2-7, with D uncertain. The CDR3 length is 16 residues. Trimming took off 1 base at V and 0 bases at J, with 13 bases between the two ends. CDR1 is MGHRA, CDR2 YSYEKL, per germline. The CDR3 loop is CASSQGARRSSYEQYF. CDR3 DNA sequence: TGCGCCAGCAGCCAAGGAGCAAGGCGCAGCTCCTACGAGCAGTACTTC.

The rearrangement joins TRBV18 to TRBJ1-2, with TRBD1 as a possible D gene (5 bases). V lost 2 bases and J lost 3, with 10 bases in between. The germline V gene encodes CDR1 KGHSH and CDR2 LQKENI. This CDR3 has 14 amino acids. The CDR3 loop is CASSPVTGHYGYTF. CDR3 DNA sequence: TGTGCCAGCTCACCAGTCACAGGACACTATGGCTACACCTTC. Combining the CDR3 with reference TRBV18 and TRBJ1-2 gives the whole variable domain NAGVMQNPRHLVRRRGQEARLRCSPMKGHSHVYWYRQLPEEGLKFMVYLQKENIIDESGMPKERFSAEFPKEGPSILRIQQVVRGDSAAYFCASSPVTGHYGYTFGSGTRLTVV.

The chain employs TRBV5-6 and TRBJ2-7; D is undetermined. The length of the CDR3 is 14 residues. Germline CDR1 and CDR2: SGHDT and YYEEEE. V gave up 1 base and J gave up 2 bases, with 10 bases separating them. CDR3 bases: TGTGCCAGCAGCTTGATAGGGCCCACCTACGAGCAGTACTTC. Encoded protein: CASSLIGPTYEQYF.

CDR3 sequence: CATQGQGVNQPQHF. The DNA of the CDR3 is TGTGCCACCCAGGGACAGGGTGTCAATCAGCCCCAGCATTTT. This chain connects TRBV15 to TRBJ1-5; 9 bases are shared with TRBD1. The CDR3 extends over 14 amino acids. V gave up 8 bases and J gave up 3 bases; unmatched junction bases: 5. Germline assignment: CDR1 LNHNV and CDR2 YYDKDF (reference sequence).

V gene TRBV29-1 combines with J gene TRBJ2-7; 7 bases line up with TRBD1. V shed 5 bases and J 4 bases; nucleotides not matched to a gene: 8. The CDR3 extends over 13 amino acids. The germline V gene encodes CDR1 SQVTM and CDR2 ANQGSEA. CDR3 loop: CSVRQGIMYEQYF. CDR3 nucleotide sequence: TGCAGCGTTCGACAGGGTATTATGTACGAGCAGTACTTC.

The chain has TRBV28 and TRBJ1-1; D call uncertain. The V end lost 7 bases, the J end lost 5 bases, and 11 bases lay between the germline ends. There are 12 residues in the CDR3. Germline CDR1 is MDHEN and CDR2 is SYDVKM. The CDR3 nucleotides are TGTGCCAGCAAAGGTCGGGGAACTGAAGCTTTCTTT. Its protein product is CASKGRGTEAFF.